This TCR beta chain was documented in a study of blood T cell repertoires in COVID-19. Study-level background: The United States, Italy and Spain supplied acute and convalescent COVID-19 samples.

The table lists this clone with a count of one. Per the study methods: Scientists estimated how many nucleated cells there were by amplifying reference gene primers. The repertoire was sequenced with immunoSEQ multiplex PCR; TCRdb's copy has only in-frame clones and lacks some. That table is the source of V, J and clone size, and D and trimming were worked out from the DNA. The repertoire holds some 73,000 clones, with 85% as singletons. After removal of 4 bases from V and 4 bases from J, the junction contained 7 bases not matched to a gene. Germline lookup yields CDR1 LNHDA and CDR2 SQIVND (reference sequence). The CDR3 loop spans 16 amino acids.

Sequenced: peripheral blood. The receptor was isolated from a man aged 50-59 years with COVID-19, enrolled during active disease. The chain links TRBV19 to TRBJ2-5, with 12 bases lining up with TRBD2. CDR3 sequence: CASSTGLAGNGETQYF. The CDR3 DNA sequence: TGTGCCAGTAGTACCGGACTAGCGGGAAACGGAGAGACCCAGTACTTC.